What follows are 27 T cell receptor beta chains derived from one specimen sequenced in a study of blood T cell repertoires in COVID-19. Profiling relied on immunoSEQ multiplex PCR, and the TCRdb table lists in-frame clones only, not all of them. The sample yields roughly 330,000 clones, more than 70% seen once. The sample comprised PBMCs or T cells enriched from blood (not recorded which). All receptors come from a woman in her twenties or thirties who had recovered from COVID-19.

The chain has TRBV25-1 and TRBJ2-7; the D gene is possibly TRBD2 (6 bases). V lost 1 base, J lost 4 bases, and 11 bases lay in between. Germline V gene sequence: CDR1 MGHDK, CDR2 SYGVNS. The CDR3 covers 14 residues. The CDR3 DNA reads TGTGCCAGCAGTGAATTAGGCGGGAAGTACGAGCAGTACTTC. Protein: CASSELGGKYEQYF.

This clone was seen a single time. The chain has TRBV7-2 and TRBJ1-2; TRBD1 might be the D (5 bases). CDR1 SGHTA and CDR2 FQGNSA come from the germline V gene. The CDR3 consists of 16 residues. With 1 base removed from V and 8 bases from J, the gap between germline ends came to 20 bases. The CDR3 coding sequence is TGTGCCAGCAGCTTAGAATTTGGGGTGGCAGGGTGGGGCTACACCTTC. Its translation is CASSLEFGVAGWGYTF. Complete variable domain (other parts from reference TRBV7-2 and TRBJ1-2): GAGVSQSPSNKVTEKGKDVELRCDPISGHTALYWYRQSLGQGLEFLIYFQGNSAPDKSGLPSDRFSAERTGGSVSTLTIQRTQQEDSAVYLCASSLEFGVAGWGYTFGSGTRLTVV.

The chain recombines TRBV28 with TRBJ1-1; D call uncertain. V gave up 6 bases and J gave up 1 base, with 12 bases separating them. Looked up from germline, CDR1 is MDHEN and CDR2 is SYDVKM. CDR3 size: 14 residues. The CDR3 loop reads CASSYTQENTEAFF. The DNA for the CDR3 is TGTGCCAGCAGCTATACTCAAGAGAACACTGAAGCTTTCTTT. The complete variable domain, with remaining parts taken from reference TRBV28 and TRBJ1-1, reads DVKVTQSSRYLVKRTGEKVFLECVQDMDHENMFWYRQDPGLGLRLIYFSYDVKMKEKGDIPEGYSVSREKKERFSLILESASTNQTSMYLCASSYTQENTEAFFGQGTRLTVV.

The genes are TRBV28 and TRBJ1-2, with no clear D. CDR3 length: 13 amino acids. CDR1 MDHEN and CDR2 SYDVKM come from the germline V gene. The V gene lost 6 bases and the J gene lost 4 bases, with 12 bases spanning the gap. CDR3 coding DNA: TGTGCCAGCAGACCCGGGTCCTCCTATGGCTACACCTTC. Its translation: CASRPGSSYGYTF.

The chain recombines TRBV4-3 with TRBJ1-2; TRBD1 is a possible D gene (6 bases). The CDR3 sequence is 16 residues long. Germline V lookup: CDR1 LGHNA, CDR2 YSLEER. V lost 4 bases, J lost 2 bases, and 17 bases lay in between. The CDR3 DNA sequence: TGCGCCAGCAGCCCCCTATGGGGGCAGGGGAACTATGGCTACACCTTC. Residues: CASSPLWGQGNYGYTF.

J is TRBJ2-7 and V is TRBV6-5; maybe TRBD2 (7 bases). This CDR3 has 13 amino acids. V lost 4 bases to trimming and J lost 6 bases, with 13 bases between them. Germline-derived CDR1 and CDR2 are MNHEY and SVGAGI. The CDR3 DNA reads TGTGCCAGCAGTTCGGGGGGCTCGCGCGAGCAGTACTTC. Encoded protein: CASSSGGSREQYF.

The chain carries TRBV6-5 and TRBJ1-2, with D uncertain. Germline assignment: CDR1 MNHEY and CDR2 SVGAGI. The CDR3 length is 14 residues. V was clipped by 0 bases and J by 6 bases, with 11 bases between them. CDR3 protein: CASSYSRGNNGYTF. For the CDR3, the DNA is TGTGCCAGCAGTTACTCGAGAGGGAATAATGGCTACACCTTC.

V is TRBV4-3 and J is TRBJ2-3; TRBD2 aligns across 10 bases. The CDR3 has 20 residues. Germline lookup yields CDR1 LGHNA and CDR2 YSLEER. The J segment lost 0 bases and the V segment lost 2 bases, leaving 14 bases of the junction unmatched. In nucleotides, the CDR3 is TGCGCCAGCAGCCAACAAGCCGCCCTAGCGGGGGCCCCTAGCACAGATACGCAGTATTTT. Translating it yields CASSQQAALAGAPSTDTQYF.

The chain has TRBV29-1 and TRBJ1-5; D not resolved. Germline V gene data show CDR1 as SQVTM and CDR2 as ANQGSEA. Trimming took off 4 bases at V and 4 bases at J, with 11 bases between the two ends. The CDR3 totals 13 residues. The chain's CDR3 is CSVAYGANQPQHF. The CDR3 DNA sequence: TGCAGCGTTGCCTATGGAGCAAATCAGCCCCAGCATTTT.

The chain employs TRBV28 and TRBJ1-6, with TRBD1 identical over 7 bases. CDR1 is MDHEN and CDR2 is SYDVKM in the germline V gene. The CDR3 loop spans 14 amino acids. The J segment lost 14 bases and the V segment lost 3 bases, leaving 10 bases of the junction unmatched. The chain's CDR3 is CASSLTGPPLTLHF. In DNA, the CDR3 is TGTGCCAGCAGTTTGACAGGGCCGCCGTTGACCCTCCACTTT. Drawing the rest from reference TRBV28 and TRBJ1-6, the complete variable domain is DVKVTQSSRYLVKRTGEKVFLECVQDMDHENMFWYRQDPGLGLRLIYFSYDVKMKEKGDIPEGYSVSREKKERFSLILESASTNQTSMYLCASSLTGPPLTLHFGNGTRLTVT.

V gene TRBV9 combines with J gene TRBJ1-3; TRBD1 matches 7 bases. Germline CDR1 and CDR2: SGDLS and YYNGEE. CDR3 length: 15 residues. V was clipped by 4 bases and J by 6 bases; unmatched bases: 10. CDR3 nucleotide sequence: TGTGCCAGCAGCATCGACAGGGAGGAGGAAAACACCATATATTTT. Encoded protein: CASSIDREEENTIYF.

This clone was picked up a small number of times. The rearrangement joins TRBV11-2 to TRBJ1-5, with D tentatively TRBD1 (5 bases). Looked up from germline, CDR1 is SGHAT and CDR2 is FQNNGV. This CDR3 contains 13 residues. Trimming removed 5 bases from V and 5 bases from J, with 10 bases in between. CDR3 nucleotides: TGTGCCAGCAGCGGACACCAACATCAGCCCCAGCATTTT. Translated: CASSGHQHQPQHF.

The chain recombines TRBV12-3 or TRBV12-4 with TRBJ2-5; D unresolved. This CDR3 has 13 residues. Trimming shortened V by 6 bases and J by 0 bases, and 8 bases separated the two germline ends. CDR3 loop: CASRSAYQETQYF. The CDR3 DNA reads as TGTGCCAGCAGATCAGCGTACCAAGAGACCCAGTACTTC.

This rearrangement joins TRBV3-1 (or the pseudogene TRBV3-2) to TRBJ1-1; 9 bases align to TRBD1. Germline V gene data show CDR1 as LGHDT and CDR2 as YNNKEL (reference sequence). V gave up 1 base and J gave up 7 bases; unmatched junction bases: 10. The CDR3 is 16 residues long. The DNA of the CDR3 is TGTGCCAGCAGCCAAGTTATAGGGGGGACAGGGATTGAAGCTTTCTTT. Translated, it gives CASSQVIGGTGIEAFF.

The rearrangement links TRBV7-9 to TRBJ1-6, with no clear D. The CDR3 consists of 16 residues. Trimming removed 5 bases from V and 4 bases from J, with 15 bases in between. Germline CDR1 SEHNR, CDR2 FQNEAQ (reference sequence). CDR3 amino acids: CASSAGQLVYNSPLHF. CDR3 nucleotide sequence: TGTGCCAGCAGCGCTGGGCAGTTGGTTTATAATTCACCCCTCCACTTT. Full variable domain (rest looked up from reference TRBV7-9 and TRBJ1-6): DTGVSQNPRHKITKRGQNVTFRCDPISEHNRLYWYRQTLGQGPEFLTYFQNEAQLEKSRLLSDRFSAERPKGSFSTLEIQRTEQGDSAMYLCASSAGQLVYNSPLHFGNGTRLTVT.

The chain links TRBV5-1 to TRBJ1-1, with 8 bases that match TRBD1. Trimming removed 5 bases from V and 5 bases from J; junction bases left unmatched: 5. This CDR3 comprises 13 residues. Germline assignment: CDR1 SGHRS and CDR2 YFSETQ. CDR3 in amino acids: CASRADRATEAFF. The CDR3 DNA reads TGCGCCAGCAGAGCGGACAGGGCTACTGAAGCTTTCTTT.

The V gene is TRBV18, the J gene TRBJ2-2; TRBD1 aligns across 7 bases. There are 16 residues in the CDR3. Germline assignment: CDR1 KGHSH and CDR2 LQKENI. J gave up 5 bases and V 2 bases, and 8 bases lay outside the gene matches. CDR3 coding DNA: TGTGCCAGCTCACCAACTACACACAGGGGAACCGGGGAGCTGTTTTTT. Translating gives CASSPTTHRGTGELFF.

This clone was observed a few times. DNA of the CDR3: TGTGCCAGCAGCAATTTGGCACAGGGTCGACTGTTTTTT. Amino acids: CASSNLAQGRLFF. The gene calls are TRBV3-1 (or the pseudogene TRBV3-2) and TRBJ1-4, with a tentative D call TRBD1 (6 bases). CDR3 length: 13 residues. The germline CDR1 and CDR2 sequences are LGHDT and YNNKEL (reference sequence). V was shortened by 5 bases and J by 13 bases, with 17 bases between the two germline ends.

The genes are TRBV27 and TRBJ2-7; unclear D gene. This CDR3 contains 13 residues. Germline V CDR1 and CDR2: MNHEY, SMNVEV (reference sequence). Trimming took off 6 bases at V and 0 bases at J, with 9 bases between the two ends. As DNA, the CDR3 is TGTGCCAGCAGGGTCCTGAGCTCCTACGAGCAGTACTTC. Translating it yields CASRVLSSYEQYF.

This clone was picked up one time. This chain uses TRBV27 with TRBJ1-2; D not certain. Trimming took 2 bases from V and 4 from J, leaving 11 bases between them. The CDR3 is 14 residues long. The germline gives CDR1 MNHEY, CDR2 SMNVEV (reference sequence). The CDR3 DNA sequence: TGTGCCAGCAGTTTAGGAGGGTTCCCCTATGGCTACACCTTC. This codes for CASSLGGFPYGYTF.

This sequence joins TRBV28 and TRBJ2-5, with D unclear. V was trimmed by 1 base and J by 5 bases, leaving 2 bases between them. Germline lookup yields CDR1 MDHEN and CDR2 SYDVKM. The CDR3 is 11 residues long. Written as DNA, the CDR3 is TGTGCCAGCAGTTTATCTGAGACCCAGTACTTC. This gives the protein CASSLSETQYF. The whole variable domain, filled in from reference TRBV28 and TRBJ2-5, reads DVKVTQSSRYLVKRTGEKVFLECVQDMDHENMFWYRQDPGLGLRLIYFSYDVKMKEKGDIPEGYSVSREKKERFSLILESASTNQTSMYLCASSLSETQYFGPGTRLLVL.

This clone is a singleton in its sample. The V call is TRBV13, the J call TRBJ2-2, with D possibly being TRBD2 (6 bases). V was trimmed by 7 bases and J by 9 bases, leaving 18 bases between them. Germline CDR1 PRHDT, CDR2 FYEKMQ (reference sequence). The CDR3 runs to 14 residues. The DNA for the CDR3 is TGTGCCAGCACCGGGGACTTCGAGGTGTGGGAGCTGTTTTTT. Residues: CASTGDFEVWELFF.

The count of this clone is one. The chain uses TRBV5-1 and TRBJ1-1, with D perhaps matching TRBD1 (5 bases). Trimming took 9 bases from V and 3 from J, leaving 15 bases between them. Germline CDR1 and CDR2: SGHRS and YFSETQ. This CDR3 is built from 13 residues. The CDR3 sequence is CATSLVGDTEAFF. CDR3 in DNA: TGCGCCACCTCCCTGGTAGGGGACACTGAAGCTTTCTTT.

V is TRBV7-6 and J is TRBJ2-5; 11 positions match TRBD2. This CDR3 has 16 residues. CDR1 and CDR2 (germline): SGHVS, FNYEAQ. The ends lost 6 bases at V and 2 bases at J; junction bases unmatched: 8. The CDR3 DNA reads TGTGCCAGCAGTTTGTCGACTAGCGGGGCTCAAGAGACCCAGTACTTC. Translated, it gives CASSLSTSGAQETQYF. Filled out from reference TRBV7-6 and TRBJ2-5, the complete variable domain reads GAGVSQSPRYKVTKRGQDVALRCDPISGHVSLYWYRQALGQGPEFLTYFNYEAQQDKSGLPNDRFSAERPEGSISTLTIQRTEQRDSAMYRCASSLSTSGAQETQYFGPGTRLLVL.

The chain links TRBV19 to TRBJ1-1; 7 bases are a match to TRBD1. The V gene end was trimmed by 3 bases and the J gene end by 5 bases; junction bases not matched to a gene: 9. The CDR3 contains 15 residues. The germline V gene encodes CDR1 LNHDA and CDR2 SQIVND (reference sequence). CDR3 nucleotide sequence: TGTGCCAGTAGTATTTCGACAGGGCTGAGGACTGAAGCTTTCTTT. Protein sequence: CASSISTGLRTEAFF.

This chain uses TRBV15 with TRBJ2-2; 10 bases are shared with TRBD2. The germline V gene has CDR1 LNHNV and CDR2 YYDKDF (reference sequence). The CDR3 is made up of 17 amino acids. V shed 0 bases and J 5 bases; nucleotides not matched to a gene: 6. CDR3 protein: CATSRDPSGGRTGELFF. As DNA, the CDR3 is TGTGCCACCAGCAGAGATCCTAGCGGGGGCCGAACCGGGGAGCTGTTTTTT. Full variable domain (rest looked up from reference TRBV15 and TRBJ2-2): DAMVIQNPRYQVTQFGKPVTLSCSQTLNHNVMYWYQQKSSQAPKLLFHYYDKDFNNEADTPDNFQSRRPNTSFCFLDIRSPGLGDTAMYLCATSRDPSGGRTGELFFGEGSRLTVL.

The chain uses TRBV6-5 and TRBJ1-2, with D uncertain. Trimming removed 0 bases at V and 6 bases at J, with 17 bases between. In germline, CDR1 is MNHEY, CDR2 SVGAGI. The CDR3 totals 16 residues. The CDR3 DNA follows: TGTGCCAGCAGTTACTCGATGGTTGAGGGAGGAAATGGCTACACCTTC. Its protein product is CASSYSMVEGGNGYTF.